This T cell receptor (beta chain) was sequenced in a study of lung T cells in sarcoidosis with Löfgren's syndrome. Study-level background: Repertoire analyses centered on Löfgren's syndrome patients. General observations from the study: Shared TRAV12-1 and TRBV2 CDR3 motifs were reported across several patients. Löfgren's syndrome patients reportedly showed greatest TRAV12-1 and TRBV2 expansion versus controls.

By frequency in the sample, this clonotype is medium-sized (0.01 to 0.1%). The target antigen is unknown. One entry per CDR3 protein results from TCRdb running MiXCR on the reads. The data contain about 2,200 distinct CDR3 sequences, 20% to 25% of them singletons. Germline V lookup: CDR1 KGHSH, CDR2 LQKENI. There are 14 residues in the CDR3. The V gene lost 6 bases and the J gene lost 0 bases, with 12 bases spanning the gap. The V and J genes are TRBV18 and TRBJ2-7; the D call may be TRBD1 or TRBD2 (5 bases each). This TCR derives from a human donor with sarcoidosis (Löfgren's syndrome or another form), or a control subject (not recorded which). The sample comprised CD4+ T cells from bronchoalveolar lavage. The CDR3 coding sequence is TGTGCCAGCTCCCCGGGACGGCTCTCCTACGAGCAGTACTTC. It codes for CASSPGRLSYEQYF.